The rows below give T cell receptor beta chains drawn from one sample of a study of early T cells in non-severe SARS-CoV-2 infection. MiXCR was run by TCRdb on the 5' RACE reads, yielding one entry per CDR3 protein. The table shows roughly 65,000 distinct CDR3 sequences, with 9% to 15% occurring only once. Sequencing input: whole blood. All receptors come from an adult who was a healthcare worker with PCR-confirmed SARS-CoV-2 infection or an uninfected control (not recorded which). CDR3s include the opening cysteine and the closing phenylalanine or tryptophan. D genes are given only for firm matches. Clone size appears in some rows only: once, few, many, or a class for an expanded clone.

clone_size,d_call,j_call,v_call,cdr3_aa,cdr3_nt
few,.,TRBJ2-3,TRBV12-3/TRBV12-4,CASSLGRFTDTQYF,TGTGCCAGCAGTTTGGGCCGGTTCACAGATACGCAGTATTTT
once,.,TRBJ2-7,TRBV15,CATSRPPRGGPYEQYF,TGTGCCACCAGCAGACCGCCTAGAGGCGGACCGTACGAGCAGTACTTC
many,.,TRBJ2-7,TRBV20-1,CSALSTLNSYEQYF,TGCAGTGCCCTATCGACCCTGAACTCCTACGAGCAGTACTTC
.,.,TRBJ1-3,TRBV9,CASSVSVFSGNTIYF,TGTGCCAGCAGCGTATCAGTGTTCTCTGGAAACACCATATATTTT
few,.,TRBJ1-1,TRBV20-1,CSARDLGQGTEAFF,TGCAGTGCTAGGGACCTGGGACAAGGAACTGAAGCTTTCTTT
few,TRBD1,TRBJ1-2,TRBV7-8,CASRRQGGVDGYTF,TGTGCCAGCAGGAGACAGGGAGGGGTCGATGGCTACACCTTC
.,.,TRBJ2-5,TRBV29-1,CSVLPARLEDSQETQYF,TGCAGCGTTCTCCCCGCCAGACTAGAGGATTCCCAAGAGACCCAGTACTTC
few,.,TRBJ1-1,TRBV11-2,CASSLGLRHTNTEAFF,TGTGCCAGCAGCTTAGGACTCAGACATACGAACACTGAAGCTTTCTTT
.,.,TRBJ1-2,TRBV3-1,CASSQALGIGYTF,TGTGCCAGCAGCCAGGCGTTGGGGATCGGCTACACCTTC
many,TRBD1,TRBJ1-1,TRBV5-1,CASSLRQGPFEAFF,TGCGCCAGCAGCTTGAGACAGGGGCCATTTGAAGCTTTCTTT
few,.,TRBJ1-1,TRBV5-4,CASSAPPNTEAFF,TGTGCCAGCAGCGCCCCACCTAACACTGAAGCTTTCTTT
few,.,TRBJ1-1,TRBV29-1,CSVVPAMNTEAFF,TGCAGCGTTGTGCCAGCCATGAACACTGAAGCTTTCTTT
few,.,TRBJ2-1,TRBV7-8,CASSLMGAQRSEQFF,TGTGCCAGCAGCTTAATGGGGGCGCAGAGGAGTGAGCAGTTCTTC
.,.,TRBJ1-2,TRBV30,CAWSEDRTRGYTF,TGTGCCTGGAGTGAAGACAGGACCCGCGGCTACACCTTC
few,TRBD2,TRBJ2-5,TRBV7-9,CASSLGPLTSGKETQYF,TGTGCCAGCAGCTTGGGTCCCCTGACTAGCGGAAAAGAGACCCAGTACTTC
few,TRBD2,TRBJ2-5,TRBV5-4,CASSPTSGGQETQYF,TGTGCCAGCAGCCCTACTAGCGGGGGGCAAGAGACCCAGTACTTC
few,.,TRBJ2-3,TRBV18,CASSPSRGRTDTQYF,TGTGCCAGCTCACCGTCCAGGGGACGCACAGATACGCAGTATTTT
many,TRBD2,TRBJ2-5,TRBV6-2/TRBV6-3,CASRASGASLQETQYF,TGTGCCAGCAGGGCTAGCGGGGCCAGCCTCCAAGAGACCCAGTACTTC
few,.,TRBJ1-1,TRBV5-1,CASSRDGMNTEAFF,TGCGCCAGCAGCCGGGACGGAATGAACACTGAAGCTTTCTTT
few,TRBD2,TRBJ2-5,TRBV6-6,CASSLGTSGDQETQYF,TGTGCCAGCAGTCTCGGGACTAGCGGGGACCAAGAGACCCAGTACTTC
many,.,TRBJ2-7,TRBV7-6,CASSRDISSEQYF,TGTGCCAGCAGCAGGGACATATCAAGCGAGCAGTACTTC
.,.,TRBJ1-1,TRBV12-3/TRBV12-4,CASRVPPGTEAFF,TGTGCCAGTAGAGTGCCTCCTGGTACTGAAGCTTTCTTT
few,TRBD1,TRBJ1-2,TRBV7-9,CASSPEARQGLSRGYTF,TGTGCCAGCAGCCCTGAGGCACGACAGGGCCTTTCGAGGGGCTACACCTTC
many,TRBD2,TRBJ2-4,TRBV25-1,CASSTERGAAKNIQYF,TGTGCCAGCAGTACTGAGCGGGGGGCGGCCAAAAACATTCAGTACTTC
.,TRBD2,TRBJ2-3,TRBV6-1,CASKATSGHTDTQYF,TGTGCCAGCAAGGCGACTAGCGGACACACAGATACGCAGTATTTT
few,TRBD2,TRBJ2-7,TRBV9,CASSVGSAGVYEQYF,TGTGCCAGCAGCGTAGGATCAGCGGGGGTATACGAGCAGTACTTC
few,.,TRBJ2-6,TRBV4-1,CASSQDQDTGANVLTF,TGCGCCAGCAGCCAAGATCAAGACACTGGGGCCAACGTCCTGACTTTC
.,.,TRBJ1-3,TRBV5-1,CASSATGHPSGNTIYF,TGCGCCAGCAGCGCTACCGGACACCCCTCTGGAAACACCATATATTTT
few,.,TRBJ2-7,TRBV18,CASSHGTSYEQYF,TGTGCCAGCTCCCACGGGACCTCCTACGAGCAGTACTTC
few,.,TRBJ2-5,TRBV5-1,CASSLLGQETQYF,TGCGCCAGCAGCTTGTTAGGGCAAGAGACCCAGTACTTC
few,.,TRBJ2-3,TRBV10-3,CAISGRDTQYF,TGTGCCATCAGCGGAAGGGATACGCAGTATTTT
few,TRBD1,TRBJ1-5,TRBV19,CASSMTGQSAQHF,TGTGCCAGTAGTATGACAGGGCAGTCAGCCCAGCATTTT
few,TRBD1,TRBJ2-5,TRBV7-2,CASSFDRGQETQYF,TGTGCCAGCAGCTTCGACAGGGGACAAGAGACCCAGTACTTC
.,TRBD2,TRBJ2-3,TRBV18,CASSPGTSRDTQYF,TGTGCCAGCTCACCGGGGACTAGCAGAGATACGCAGTATTTT
.,TRBD1,TRBJ1-2,TRBV6-6,CASSGTGGENYGYTF,TGTGCCAGCAGTGGGACAGGGGGCGAGAACTATGGCTACACCTTC
.,TRBD1,TRBJ1-4,TRBV27,CASRKQGADEKLFF,TGTGCCAGCAGGAAACAGGGGGCCGATGAAAAACTGTTTTTT
.,.,TRBJ2-3,TRBV19,CASSAARTGSRTDTQYF,TGTGCCAGTAGTGCCGCACGGACGGGCTCAAGGACAGATACGCAGTATTTT
.,.,TRBJ2-2,TRBV5-1,CASSRQGNTGELFF,TGCGCCAGCAGCCGCCAGGGGAACACCGGGGAGCTGTTTTTT
.,.,TRBJ2-7,TRBV6-2/TRBV6-3,CASSYSDKEQYF,TGTGCCAGCAGTTACTCTGATAAAGAGCAGTACTTC
.,.,TRBJ2-3,TRBV29-1,CTANWAADTDTQYF,TGCACCGCCAATTGGGCTGCAGACACAGATACGCAGTATTTT
.,.,TRBJ2-7,TRBV3-1,CASSPPYGVEQYF,TGTGCCAGCAGCCCACCGTACGGGGTGGAGCAGTACTTC
few,.,TRBJ2-2,TRBV11-2,CASTITRGRTGELFF,TGTGCCAGCACCATCACGCGGGGGCGCACCGGGGAGCTGTTTTTT
.,TRBD2,TRBJ2-2,TRBV5-6,CASSYAPLAGDAGELFF,TGTGCCAGCAGCTACGCTCCACTAGCGGGGGACGCCGGGGAGCTGTTTTTT
many,TRBD1,TRBJ2-7,TRBV7-8,CASREGTGVSYEQYF,TGTGCCAGCAGGGAGGGGACAGGGGTGTCCTACGAGCAGTACTTC
.,TRBD1,TRBJ2-5,TRBV29-1,CSAGPNRGETQYF,TGCAGCGCGGGACCAAACAGGGGAGAGACCCAGTACTTC
.,TRBD1,TRBJ2-6,TRBV7-6,CASSLVTGGIGANVLTF,TGTGCCAGCAGCTTAGTTACAGGGGGCATAGGGGCCAACGTCCTGACTTTC
many,.,TRBJ2-7,TRBV7-2,CASKKRVQEVEQYF,TGTGCCAGCAAGAAACGTGTCCAGGAGGTCGAGCAGTACTTC
few,TRBD1,TRBJ2-7,TRBV10-1,CASRWDRGHEQYF,TGCGCCAGCCGATGGGACAGGGGCCACGAGCAGTACTTC
few,.,TRBJ2-5,TRBV7-2,CASSRAPLETQYF,TGTGCCAGCAGCCGGGCCCCGCTGGAGACCCAGTACTTC
.,.,TRBJ1-2,TRBV29-1,CSVDLLFSYGYTF,TGCAGCGTTGACCTCCTGTTCTCCTATGGCTACACCTTC
.,TRBD2,TRBJ2-3,TRBV12-3/TRBV12-4,CASSFFRGGIADTQYF,TGTGCCAGCAGTTTTTTCCGCGGGGGAATCGCAGATACGCAGTATTTT
.,.,TRBJ2-2,TRBV11-2,CASSLSSSGRTGELFF,TGTGCCAGCAGCTTGTCATCCTCAGGGCGCACCGGGGAGCTGTTTTTT
many,.,TRBJ1-2,TRBV2,CASSEEGFGYGYTF,TGTGCCAGCAGTGAGGAGGGGTTCGGCTATGGCTACACCTTC
few,.,TRBJ2-7,TRBV7-9,CASSGLGEQYF,TGTGCCAGCAGCGGGTTGGGCGAGCAGTACTTC
.,.,TRBJ1-3,TRBV3-1,CASSQGVYTIYF,TGTGCCAGCAGCCAAGGGGTCTACACCATATATTTT
few,TRBD1,TRBJ1-2,TRBV20-1,CSARWTGSARGYTF,TGCAGTGCTAGATGGACAGGTTCCGCGAGAGGCTACACCTTC
many,.,TRBJ1-2,TRBV4-2,CASSPGGLGDYGYTF,TGTGCCAGCAGCCCCGGAGGTCTGGGGGACTATGGCTACACCTTC
many,TRBD1,TRBJ1-5,TRBV7-2,CASSQQGSNQPQHF,TGTGCCAGCAGCCAACAGGGGAGCAATCAGCCCCAGCATTTT
.,.,TRBJ1-1,TRBV6-6,CASSYSVGRGNTEAFF,TGTGCCAGCAGTTACTCGGTGGGGAGGGGGAACACTGAAGCTTTCTTT
many,.,TRBJ1-6,TRBV30,CAWSTLLGSPLHF,TGTGCCTGGAGTACCCTTCTCGGCTCACCCCTCCACTTT